Each of the 7 T cell receptor beta chains below was sequenced from the same sample in a study of T cell changes during pregnancy in multiple sclerosis (dated by TCRdb to the late 2010s). The receptor library was made with the immunoSEQ multiplex PCR assay. TCRdb retrieved this table from immuneACCESS and kept in-frame rearrangements only. Not all clones are present; in checked studies, unresolved V genes account for under half, and no reason is known for the remainder. For this sample there are 40,000 to 60,000 clones; roughly 92% appear just once. Of the sample, 0.8% to 1% falls within the top ten clones. The sample consisted of peripheral blood, taken after pregnancy. Receptors were obtained from a female donor with multiple sclerosis, enrolled in a pregnancy study.

The V gene is TRBV7-9, the J gene TRBJ1-1; D might be TRBD1 (6 bases). CDR3 length equals 14 residues. Trimming cost V 3 bases and J 5 bases, with 13 bases left between them. Germline loops: CDR1 SEHNR, CDR2 FQNEAQ (reference sequence). Here the CDR3 reads CASSFRGAVTEAFF. CDR3 bases: TGTGCCAGCAGCTTCCGGGGGGCCGTTACTGAAGCTTTCTTT.

The chain is built from TRBV19 and TRBJ2-4; TRBD1 matches 7 bases. Per the germline V gene, CDR1 is LNHDA and CDR2 is SQIVND (reference sequence). The length of the CDR3 is 15 residues. V dropped 6 bases and J dropped 0; count of bases not matched to a gene: 5. The DNA of the CDR3 is TGTGCCAGTAGCGGGAACAGGGGAGCCAAAAACATTCAGTACTTC. Protein: CASSGNRGAKNIQYF.

The chain employs TRBV5-4 and TRBJ1-2; weak D call: TRBD1 (6 bases). This CDR3 comprises 13 residues. From germline, CDR1 is SGHNT and CDR2 YYREEE (reference sequence). The V gene lost 1 base and the J gene lost 7 bases, with 11 bases spanning the gap. The CDR3 region is CASSLRGASGYTF. The CDR3 DNA reads TGTGCCAGCAGCTTGCGGGGGGCTAGTGGCTACACCTTC.

The chain carries TRBV4-3 and TRBJ1-6, with 9 bases fitting TRBD1. This CDR3 is built from 17 residues. The V gene end was trimmed by 4 bases and the J gene end by 2 bases; junction bases not matched to a gene: 6. Germline-derived CDR1 and CDR2 are LGHNA and YSLEER. In nucleotides, the CDR3 is TGCGCCAGCAGCCCTCGACAGGGGGGAACCTATAATTCACCCCTCCACTTT. Protein product: CASSPRQGGTYNSPLHF.

The rearrangement links TRBV18 to TRBJ1-1; perhaps TRBD1 as D (5 bases). The CDR3 runs to 15 residues. V was shortened by 3 bases and J by 3 bases, with 14 bases between the two germline ends. Germline V lookup: CDR1 KGHSH, CDR2 LQKENI. The chain's CDR3 is CASSPLGGGYTEAFF. The DNA of the CDR3 is TGTGCCAGCTCACCCCTCGGGGGAGGGTACACTGAAGCTTTCTTT. The full variable domain, with the rest looked up from reference TRBV18 and TRBJ1-1, is NAGVMQNPRHLVRRRGQEARLRCSPMKGHSHVYWYRQLPEEGLKFMVYLQKENIIDESGMPKERFSAEFPKEGPSILRIQQVVRGDSAAYFCASSPLGGGYTEAFFGQGTRLTVV.

J is TRBJ1-3 and V is TRBV7-9; D not resolved. This CDR3 region has 17 residues. The V gene's germline CDR1 is SEHNR and CDR2 FQNEAQ (reference sequence). Trimming pared 3 bases from V and 4 bases from J, leaving 19 bases between. CDR3 sequence (DNA): TGTGCCAGCAGCTTTTCCGGAGACTCGGCTAGAGGAAACACCATATATTTT. Its protein product is CASSFSGDSARGNTIYF.

The gene calls are TRBV10-3 and TRBJ1-2, with 8 bases fitting TRBD1. Looked up from germline, CDR1 is ENHRY and CDR2 is SYGVKD. The CDR3 length is 15 residues. After removal of 0 bases from V and 5 bases from J, the junction contained 5 bases not matched to a gene. CDR3 DNA: TGTGCCATCAGTGAGTCCCGGGACAGGTTATATGGCTACACCTTC. Translation gives CAISESRDRLYGYTF.